Sequencing of this TCR beta chain was carried out in a study of blood T cell repertoires in COVID-19 (dated by TCRdb to the early 2020s). At the level of the whole study: Samples from collaborators originated in the United States, Italy and Spain and spanned both the acute and convalescent phases of COVID-19. The material from the prospective study consisted of cDNA or gDNA derived from T cells, B-cell-depleted T cells, or PBMCs. Deeply sampled blood TCRbeta repertoires from subjects exposed to, actively infected with, or recovered from COVID-19 were included in the dataset. A freely available public database, intended as a resource for researchers studying the immune response to SARS-CoV-2, is where the repertoires were released. The samples were drawn from two sources: the first 160 participants of the ongoing ImmuneRACE study, and 1,000 to 1,500 subjects contributed by 6 global collaborators. The sample metadata nearly always contained a de-identified subject ID, COVID-19 status, age in years and sex. Where available, HLA class I and class II types were obtained from metadata supplied by the sample provider rather than from assay-based typing.

With respect to this clone: Which antigen it targets is not known. No much larger clone exists at a distance of one base, and base qualities are not known.

What the authors observed across the whole study: The amount of clinical and demographic metadata varied by source and participant and was provided uncurated.

The CDR3 measures 13 amino acids from cysteine to phenylalanine. Only the CDR3 portion is preserved as DNA: 39 bases, with reading frame beginning at the first base. CDR1 GTSNPN and CDR2 SVGIG were looked up in the germline V gene (reference sequence). Trimming takes 5 bases from V and 2 bases from J, and the germline ends sit 12 bases apart. Whole blood was collected in K2EDTA tubes by collaborating institutions according to the institutions' own protocols. For TCRbeta analysis, collaborators shipped samples in one of three forms: frozen whole blood, isolated PBMCs, or DNA extracted from either of those sample types. The immunoSEQ Assay, a bias-controlled multiplex PCR, was used to amplify TCRbeta CDR3 regions from genomic DNA. In the original analysis: The number of nucleated cells in each sample was estimated by amplification of reference gene primers within the assay. Sequence reads were collapsed and filtered to measure the absolute abundance of every unique TCRbeta CDR3 rearrangement. For each sample, productive Simpson clonality was calculated as the square root of Simpson's diversity index over productive rearrangements. The table was pulled from immuneACCESS by TCRdb, which kept in-frame rearrangements only. Such tables lose some clones; where checked, under half of the loss comes from unresolved V genes, and the rest has no known cause. Clone size and the V and J calls come from that table; the DNA yielded D and trimming. The sample table contains some 120,000 clones; only one count was recorded for about 83% of them. The top ten constitute about 13% of the sample.

This receptor was obtained from a human donor in a cohort sampled during active COVID-19. The specimen was peripheral blood. The receptor chain draws on TRBV30 and TRBJ1-2, with the identity of the D gene unclear. CDR3 loop: CAWASHRNYGYTF. DNA sequence: TGTGCCTGGGCGTCCCACAGAAACTATGGCTACACCTTC.